The T cell receptor beta chain under discussion was sequenced for a study of metastatic and nonmetastatic thyroid tumors. For the study at large: The study looked at repertoires side by side in blood and in tumor or nodule tissue from malignant and benign thyroid patients.

Ten or more counts support this clone. Its target is not known. Authors' data handling: For papillary thyroid cancer, a distant-metastasis classifier was constructed from CDR3 differences observed across clinicopathological groups. TCRdb re-called the PCR reads via MiXCR. None of the V and J calls come from the authors' own analysis; TCRdb made them. The sample includes some 38,000 clones, roughly 13% of them seen just once. Study-level findings and limits: It was reported that TCR beta diversity was significantly higher in malignant thyroid tumors than benign nodules, in blood and tumor.

Treatment of any kind had been given to no patient before thyroid surgery. V lost 2 bases to trimming and J lost 5 bases, with 12 bases between them. CDR1 is DFQATT, CDR2 SNEGSKA, per germline (reference sequence). The CDR3 is made up of 13 amino acids. The TCR sequence derives from a female donor with papillary thyroid cancer or a benign thyroid nodule (not recorded which). Some clones in this sample may be carry-over from other donors' samples. The rearrangement uses TRBV20-1 and TRBJ1-2; D is perhaps TRBD1 (5 bases). The sequenced material came from blood. As DNA, the CDR3 is TGCAGTGCTAGACAGGGTGGGGTTTATGGCTACACCTTC. Translated, it gives CSARQGGVYGYTF.